The T cell receptor beta chain under discussion was sequenced for a study of cytomegalovirus exposure and HLA in healthy donors. Overall study results and limits: Most subjects had HLA-A and HLA-B alleles reportedly predicted accurately by TCR beta sequences. Researchers counted roughly 160 TCR beta chains as cytomegalovirus-associated.

The PCR made use of 60 Vbeta and 13 Jbeta primers. Clones were sequenced by immunoSEQ multiplex PCR, and TCRdb holds only the in-frame ones, with some missing. The data contain 200,000 to 250,000 clones, approximately 88% of them seen just once; the ten biggest clones take up 0.71%. Notes on this clone: Its antigen is currently unknown.

From germline, CDR1 is SGHRS and CDR2 YFSETQ. CDR3 length: 16 residues. The V and J ends lost 3 bases and 2 bases, in that order; junction bases with no gene match: 9. The sample was PBMCs. The sequence was collected from a boy aged 2-9 years in good health and CMV-seronegative. This chain connects TRBV5-1 to TRBJ2-3; 7 nucleotides line up with TRBD2. CDR3 protein: CASSWDDGGNTDTQYF. The CDR3 region has the DNA TGCGCCAGCAGCTGGGATGACGGGGGGAACACAGATACGCAGTATTTT. Full variable domain (remainder filled in from reference TRBV5-1 and TRBJ2-3): KAGVTQTPRYLIKTRGQQVTLSCSPISGHRSVSWYQQTPGQGLQFLFEYFSETQRNKGNFPGRFSGRQFSNSRSEMNVSTLELGDSALYLCASSWDDGGNTDTQYFGPGTRLTVL.